The rows below give T cell receptor beta chains drawn from one sample of a study of human T cells and chemical hapten exposure. TCRdb recomputed calls from the RACE reads with MiXCR, one row per CDR3 protein. The table has about 120,000 distinct CDR3 sequences, about 13% seen once. Specimen: whole blood, collected in connection with sensitization to the hapten diphenylcyclopropenone (DPC). These receptors all stem from a man younger than 30 with alopecia areata. Some clones in this sample may be carry-over from other donors' samples. Each CDR3 is given with its conserved first and last residue.

len,v_gene,CDR3aa
19,TRBV6-2/TRBV6-3,CASRSLGLAGQVSTDTQYF
14,TRBV6-5,CASSYSEDLETQYF
12,TRBV29-1,CSALRDYTEAFF
15,TRBV7-9,CASRSTGSSYNEQFF
15,TRBV7-6,CASSPYLFEDYGYTF
11,TRBV6-6,CASSMRNEQFF
14,TRBV3-1,CASSNRGRDYGYTF
14,TRBV6-6,CACHLGQANSPLHF
15,TRBV7-3,CASSLSGAHTDTQYF
14,TRBV29-1,CSVVLGQGGSEAFF
13,TRBV7-2,CASSSSTLTEAFF
14,TRBV28,CASSLRGQGSIQYF
17,TRBV18,CASSPLPIGYLQETQYF
14,TRBV20-1,CSARWGQGNSPLHF
15,TRBV7-8,CASSSRDSAYNEQFF
13,TRBV10-2,CASKQGGANVLTF
14,TRBV20-1,CSARRRTNTGELFF
14,TRBV7-2,CASSLGGRTDTQYF
13,TRBV14,CASSQDRDGELFF
14,TRBV7-2,CASSFIGSTDTQYF
14,TRBV12-3/TRBV12-4,CASPDRCHNEKLFF
17,TRBV12-3/TRBV12-4,CASSFRATGQDGNTIYF
13,TRBV28,CASSLAGRGGYTF
13,TRBV20-1,CSARTTISYEQYF
16,TRBV10-1,CASSESRQGGIDTQYF
12,TRBV20-1,CSASGPNTEAFF
13,TRBV28,CASKRLAVNEQFF
15,TRBV9,CASSVEGDRTETQYF
15,TRBV4-3,CASSQDLPRMTEAFF
15,TRBV9,CASSIDLAGADTQYF
14,TRBV20-1,CSARSWRSYNEQFF
15,TRBV7-6,CASSFGTGVAGELFF
16,TRBV6-5,CASSYSTGVSGNTIYF
15,TRBV6-2/TRBV6-3,CASSSLSPGAGELFF
15,TRBV6-2/TRBV6-3,CASTSARVSGNTIYF
11,TRBV10-2,CASKGGTEAFF
14,TRBV9,CASSVVRKNTEAFF
14,TRBV20-1,CSARAPTATFEAFF
13,TRBV2,CASSESRVDTQYF
14,TRBV5-1,CASSLGDITDTQYF
18,TRBV5-5,CASSLAGTADYSNQPQHF
12,TRBV6-1,CASSELNGEQYF
18,TRBV7-8,CASSGRGQGPLAKNIQYF
16,TRBV2,CASSDSSRPQGAEAFF
16,TRBV27,CASSDWGTDSNQPQHF
15,TRBV28,CASSEISTGSYEQYF
14,TRBV4-3,CASSQDPRNTEAFF
16,TRBV15,CATSKVGGRTKETQYF
15,TRBV18,CASSPPGGREQPQHF
15,TRBV11-2,CASSFLLDSWGEQFF
17,TRBV7-6,CASSSRQGAVATGELFF
15,TRBV12-3/TRBV12-4,CASRRLAGFTGEPFF
10,TRBV2,CASRRTEAFF
14,TRBV5-1,CASSTGQGNNEQFF
15,TRBV7-2,CASSASGTVLYEQYF